One sample yielded the 19 T cell receptor beta chains listed below, sequenced in a study of blood T cell repertoires in COVID-19. The data were produced by immunoSEQ multiplex PCR, yet TCRdb's version contains in-frame clones alone and is incomplete. Of approximately 360,000 clones in the sample, around 89% were seen once. Sequencing used peripheral blood. Receptor source: a man aged 35 to 55 with acute or convalescent COVID-19.

The genes are TRBV28 and TRBJ2-3, with TRBD2 matching over 14 bases. Germline lookup yields CDR1 MDHEN and CDR2 SYDVKM. Trimming at V came to 4 bases and at J to 4 bases, leaving 1 base not matched to a gene. The CDR3 has 15 amino acids. The DNA of the CDR3 is TGTGCCAGCAGTTGGGGACTAGCGGGAGCAGATACGCAGTATTTT. It specifies CASSWGLAGADTQYF.

This chain connects TRBV18 to TRBJ1-2, with 7 bases fitting TRBD1. The V gene's germline CDR1 is KGHSH and CDR2 LQKENI. The CDR3 sequence is 16 residues long. The junction had 13 bases not matched to a gene; V was cut back by 5 bases and J by 4 bases. In DNA, the CDR3 is TGTGCCAGCTCAATTTCGGGACAGCCTATTTTCTATGGCTACACCTTC. Protein sequence: CASSISGQPIFYGYTF.

The rearrangement uses TRBV18 and TRBJ2-1; 7 bases match TRBD1. Germline CDR1 is KGHSH and CDR2 is LQKENI. This CDR3 has 17 amino acids. The V gene end was trimmed by 4 bases and the J gene end by 7 bases; junction bases not matched to a gene: 16. CDR3 nucleotides: TGTGCCAGCTCACGGGCACTTGGGACAGTGGTTAATAATGAGCAGTTCTTC. Its protein product is CASSRALGTVVNNEQFF.

The chain links TRBV2 to TRBJ2-2; D gene unclear. CDR3 length equals 14 residues. V was clipped by 5 bases and J by 5 bases, with 12 bases between them. CDR1 is SNHLY, CDR2 FYNNEI, per germline. The CDR3 nucleotides read TGTGCCAGCAGTCCTACCCGAGGAACCGGGGAGCTGTTTTTT. It translates to CASSPTRGTGELFF.

The chain carries TRBV5-1 and TRBJ1-2, with 8 positions matching TRBD1. J lost 2 bases, V lost 4 bases, and 4 bases had no gene match. The CDR3 extends over 14 amino acids. Germline CDR1 and CDR2: SGHRS and YFSETQ. This CDR3 reads CASSPRTGNYGYTF. In nucleotides, the CDR3 is TGCGCCAGCAGCCCCCGGACAGGGAACTATGGCTACACCTTC.

The V call is TRBV12-5, the J call TRBJ2-7; maybe TRBD2 (5 bases). V shed 6 bases and J shed 5 bases, with 14 bases lying between them. The germline CDR1 and CDR2 sequences are LGHNT and FRNRAP. The CDR3 extends over 13 amino acids. The CDR3 nucleotides are TGTGCTAGTGGGCCCGGAGGTACCCACGAGCAGTACTTC. The encoded protein is CASGPGGTHEQYF.

The CDR3 coding sequence is TGTGCCAGCAGTACCCGCGATAGCAATCAGCCCCAGCATTTT. Protein: CASSTRDSNQPQHF. The J gene is TRBJ1-5, the V gene TRBV6-5, with unresolved D. The CDR3 is made up of 14 amino acids. V shed 5 bases and J shed 0 bases, with 8 bases lying between them. Germline CDR1 is MNHEY and CDR2 is SVGAGI.

This clone was picked up a small number of times. The chain links TRBV28 to TRBJ1-2, with D unclear. The CDR3 has 14 residues. Trimming left V 2 bases short and J 4 bases short, with 11 bases between. The V gene's germline CDR1 is MDHEN and CDR2 SYDVKM. The CDR3 sequence is CASSLAGGIYGYTF. The CDR3 DNA sequence: TGTGCCAGCAGTTTAGCGGGAGGCATCTATGGCTACACCTTC.

The chain couples TRBV19 to TRBJ1-1; 8 positions agree with TRBD1. The germline V gene has CDR1 LNHDA and CDR2 SQIVND (reference sequence). The CDR3 spans 14 residues. V was clipped by 3 bases and J by 0 bases; unmatched bases: 0. The CDR3 spells CASSIRGLNTEAFF. The CDR3, as DNA: TGTGCCAGTAGTATCAGGGGGCTGAACACTGAAGCTTTCTTT.

The rearrangement uses TRBV6-5 and TRBJ2-3; D gene ambiguous. Trimming removed 6 bases at V and 5 bases at J, with 9 bases between. Germline V CDR1 and CDR2: MNHEY, SVGAGI. The CDR3 spans 12 residues. CDR3 bases: TGTGCCAGCAGCTCGAGGAGAGATACGCAGTATTTT. It specifies CASSSRRDTQYF.

This clone was picked up one time. The chain couples TRBV15 to TRBJ1-2; 10 bases line up with TRBD1. CDR1 is LNHNV, CDR2 YYDKDF, per germline (reference sequence). V gave up 0 bases and J gave up 8 bases; unmatched junction bases: 6. This CDR3 is built from 15 residues. The CDR3 here is CATSRDLGTGEGYTF. CDR3 DNA sequence: TGTGCCACCAGCAGAGATCTCGGGACAGGGGAGGGCTACACCTTC.

This chain uses TRBV5-6 with TRBJ1-2; no reliable D call. Germline assignment: CDR1 SGHDT and CDR2 YYEEEE. The V and J ends lost 4 bases and 4 bases respectively, with 11 bases between them. The CDR3 totals 13 residues. The CDR3 DNA reads as TGTGCCAGCAGCCCCGGCGGCGTCTATGGCTACACCTTC. This gives the protein CASSPGGVYGYTF.

The chain employs TRBV28 and TRBJ2-5, with 12 bases fitting TRBD2. This CDR3 is built from 14 residues. The germline gives CDR1 MDHEN, CDR2 SYDVKM. The J segment lost 3 bases and the V segment lost 8 bases, leaving 4 bases of the junction unmatched. The CDR3 bases are TGTGCCAGCGGGCCTAGCGGGGGGGAAGAGACCCAGTACTTC. Protein sequence: CASGPSGGEETQYF.

To note about this clone: The identical CDR3 is also encoded by other nucleotide sequences in the sample. The V call is TRBV7-9, the J call TRBJ1-1; possible D gene TRBD1, 5 bases. Germline V lookup: CDR1 SEHNR, CDR2 FQNEAQ (reference sequence). V gave up 8 bases and J gave up 4 bases, with 11 bases separating them. CDR3 size: 12 residues. DNA for the CDR3: TGTGCCAGCCACGGGAGGGGCACTGAAGCTTTCTTT. This gives the protein CASHGRGTEAFF.

V usage is TRBV2 and J usage is TRBJ2-1, with D possibly matching TRBD2 (6 bases). This CDR3 is built from 16 residues. The V gene's germline CDR1 is SNHLY and CDR2 FYNNEI. Trimming removed 8 bases at V and 0 bases at J, with 17 bases between. Written as DNA, the CDR3 is TGTGCCAGCGCAGCGGGCCCCAGTGGCTCCTACAATGAGCAGTTCTTC. This gives the protein CASAAGPSGSYNEQFF.

This clone has only one observation. The gene calls are TRBV4-2 and TRBJ1-1, with D perhaps matching TRBD1 (5 bases). CDR3 length: 17 residues. Germline CDR1 LGHNA, CDR2 YNFKEQ. Trimming took 1 base from V and 4 from J, leaving 19 bases between them. Written as DNA, the CDR3 is TGTGCCAGCAGCCAAGGGGCGGGAACGACAAGGGGCACTGAAGCTTTCTTT. Amino acid sequence: CASSQGAGTTRGTEAFF.

The CDR3 DNA is TGCGCCAGCAGCCCGGCGGGTCGGCCGGAAAAACTGTTTTTT. It encodes CASSPAGRPEKLFF. The rearrangement links TRBV5-1 to TRBJ1-4; D gene uncertain. Germline CDR1 and CDR2: SGHRS and YFSETQ. V lost 4 bases and J lost 8, with 15 bases in between. This CDR3 has 14 amino acids.

J is TRBJ1-1 and V is TRBV6-1; D is unclear. The CDR3 sequence is 15 residues long. V shed 1 base and J shed 4 bases, with 13 bases lying between them. CDR1 is MNHNS and CDR2 is SASEGT in the germline V gene. The CDR3 bases are TGTGCCAGCAGTGAAGTTCCGGGTGCGAGCACTGAAGCTTTCTTT. Its protein product is CASSEVPGASTEAFF.

The genes are TRBV11-2 and TRBJ1-6; D not resolved. The CDR3 contains 13 residues. V lost 3 bases to trimming and J lost 8 bases, with 8 bases between them. Germline lookup yields CDR1 SGHAT and CDR2 FQNNGV. The CDR3 loop reads CASSFGVDSPLHF. CDR3 in DNA: TGTGCCAGCAGCTTCGGAGTCGATTCACCCCTCCACTTT.